Sequencing of this T cell receptor (beta chain) was carried out in a study of cytomegalovirus exposure and HLA in healthy donors. Background on the study: Genotyping of 400 or so donors showed that 65% to 90% belonged to the Caucasian-associated ancestry cluster.

This CDR3 is 14 amino acids long. With 5 bases removed from V and 4 bases from J, the gap between germline ends came to 14 bases. Germline V CDR1 and CDR2: SGHTA, FQGTGA. The PCR employed 60 Vbeta primers together with 13 Jbeta primers. Using immunoSEQ multiplex PCR, the repertoire was profiled, and TCRdb retains in-frame clones only, with some absent. This sample has about 140,000 clones, with around 80% found just once. The chain carries TRBV7-3 and TRBJ1-1, with D possibly TRBD1 on 5 matching bases. This TCR was recovered from a man aged 25-45 years in good health and CMV-seropositive. The material sequenced was PBMCs. Here the CDR3 reads CASSPGGVITEAFF. The CDR3 coding sequence is TGTGCCAGCAGCCCCGGGGGGGTAATCACTGAAGCTTTCTTT.